Sequencing of this T cell receptor beta chain was carried out in a study of blood T cell repertoires in COVID-19. About the study: The samples span acute and convalescent COVID-19 from the United States, Italy and Spain. From T cells, B-cell-depleted T cells, or PBMCs came the material, which was cDNA or gDNA.

The CDR3 contains 13 residues. Trimming pared 4 bases from V and 0 bases from J, leaving 6 bases between. Germline V gene data show CDR1 as SQVTM and CDR2 as ANQGSEA. In the source study's methods: From reference gene primer amplification, estimates of nucleated cell counts were derived. TCRdb's copy holds only in-frame clones and misses some; the assay was immunoSEQ multiplex PCR. For V, J and clone size, that table is used; D and trimming come from the DNA. This table has 150,000 to 200,000 clones, 86% appearing once. The material sequenced was peripheral blood. This chain connects TRBV29-1 to TRBJ1-4; D not resolved. The sequence was obtained from a man aged 70 or older with active or convalescent COVID-19. CDR3: CSVVESTNEKLFF. In nucleotides, the CDR3 is TGCAGCGTTGTGGAGTCAACTAATGAAAAACTGTTTTTT.